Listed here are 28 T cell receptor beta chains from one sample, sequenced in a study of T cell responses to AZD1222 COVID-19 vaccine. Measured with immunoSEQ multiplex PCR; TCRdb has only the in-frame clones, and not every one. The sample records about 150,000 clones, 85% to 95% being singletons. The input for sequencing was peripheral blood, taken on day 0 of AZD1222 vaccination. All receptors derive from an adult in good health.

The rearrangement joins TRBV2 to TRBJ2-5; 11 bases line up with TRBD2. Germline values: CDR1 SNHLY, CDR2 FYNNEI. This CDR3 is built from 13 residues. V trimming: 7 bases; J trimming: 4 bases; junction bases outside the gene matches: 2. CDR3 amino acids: CASTGTSGETQYF. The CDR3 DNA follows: TGTGCCAGCACCGGGACTAGCGGAGAGACCCAGTACTTC.

Here the CDR3 reads CASSVVWGQPQHF. CDR3 nucleotide sequence: TGTGCCAGCAGCGTAGTATGGGGTCAGCCCCAGCATTTT. The chain joins TRBV11-2 to TRBJ1-5; the D is unclear. The CDR3 runs 13 residues. From germline, CDR1 is SGHAT and CDR2 FQNNGV. Trimming stripped 5 bases from V and 6 bases from J, with 11 bases between.

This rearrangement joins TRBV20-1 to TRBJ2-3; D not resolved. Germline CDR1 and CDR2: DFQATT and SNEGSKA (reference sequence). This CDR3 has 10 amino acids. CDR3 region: CSPAADTQYF. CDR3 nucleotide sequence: TGCAGCCCCGCCGCAGATACGCAGTATTTT.

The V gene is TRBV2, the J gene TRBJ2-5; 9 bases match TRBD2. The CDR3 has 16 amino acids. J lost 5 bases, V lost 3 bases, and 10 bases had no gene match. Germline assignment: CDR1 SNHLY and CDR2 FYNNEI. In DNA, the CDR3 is TGTGCCAGCAGTGAGGAGCGGGGGGACCTCACGGAGACCCAGTACTTC. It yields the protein CASSEERGDLTETQYF.

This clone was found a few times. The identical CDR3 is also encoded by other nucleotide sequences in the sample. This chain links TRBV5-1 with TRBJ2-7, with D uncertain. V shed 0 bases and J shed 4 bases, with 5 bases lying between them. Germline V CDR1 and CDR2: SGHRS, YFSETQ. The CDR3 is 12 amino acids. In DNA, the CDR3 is TGCGCCAGCAGCTTGGGTGTATACGAGCAGTACTTC. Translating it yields CASSLGVYEQYF.

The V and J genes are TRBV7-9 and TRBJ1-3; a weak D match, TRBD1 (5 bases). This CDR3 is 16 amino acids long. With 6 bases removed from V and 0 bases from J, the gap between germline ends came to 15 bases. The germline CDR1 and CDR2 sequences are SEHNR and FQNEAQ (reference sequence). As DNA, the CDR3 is TGTGCCAGCAGAAAAATATCGGGGGACTCTGGAAACACCATATATTTT. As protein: CASRKISGDSGNTIYF.

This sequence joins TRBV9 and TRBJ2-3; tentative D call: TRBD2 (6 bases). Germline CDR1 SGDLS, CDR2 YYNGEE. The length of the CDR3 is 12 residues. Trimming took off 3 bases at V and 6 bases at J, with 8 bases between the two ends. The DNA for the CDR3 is TGTGCCAGCAGCGCCCGGGGGGATACGCAGTATTTT. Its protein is CASSARGDTQYF.

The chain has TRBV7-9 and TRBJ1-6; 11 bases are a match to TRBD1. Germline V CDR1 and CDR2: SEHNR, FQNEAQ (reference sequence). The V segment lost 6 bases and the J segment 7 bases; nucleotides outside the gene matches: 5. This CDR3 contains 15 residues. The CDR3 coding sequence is TGTGCCAGCAGTCCCGGACAGGGGGCAAATTCACCCCTCCACTTT. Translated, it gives CASSPGQGANSPLHF.

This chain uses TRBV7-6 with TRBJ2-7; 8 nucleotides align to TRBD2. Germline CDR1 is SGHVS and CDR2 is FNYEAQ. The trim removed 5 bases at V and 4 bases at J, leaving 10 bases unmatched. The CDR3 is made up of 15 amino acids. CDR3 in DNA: TGTGCCAGCAGCCCAAGGCGCGGGGGGAGGTACGAGCAGTACTTC. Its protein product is CASSPRRGGRYEQYF.

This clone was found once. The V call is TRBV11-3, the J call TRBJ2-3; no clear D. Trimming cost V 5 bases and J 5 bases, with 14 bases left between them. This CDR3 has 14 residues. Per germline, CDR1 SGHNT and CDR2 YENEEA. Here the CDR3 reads CASSITGPGDTQYF. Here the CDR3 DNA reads TGTGCCAGCAGCATTACCGGCCCGGGAGATACGCAGTATTTT.

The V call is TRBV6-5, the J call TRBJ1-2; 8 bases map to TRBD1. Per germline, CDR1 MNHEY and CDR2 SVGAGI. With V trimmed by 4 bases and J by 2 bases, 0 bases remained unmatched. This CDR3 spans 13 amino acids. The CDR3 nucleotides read TGTGCCAGCAGTTGGGACAGGAACTATGGCTACACCTTC. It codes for CASSWDRNYGYTF.

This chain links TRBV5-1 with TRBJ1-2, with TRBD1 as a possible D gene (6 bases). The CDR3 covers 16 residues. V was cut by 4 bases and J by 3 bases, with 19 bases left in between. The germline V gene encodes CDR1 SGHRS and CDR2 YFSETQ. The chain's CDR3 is CASSPDSEPPHYGYTF. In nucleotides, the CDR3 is TGCGCCAGCAGCCCGGACAGTGAGCCACCTCACTATGGCTACACCTTC.

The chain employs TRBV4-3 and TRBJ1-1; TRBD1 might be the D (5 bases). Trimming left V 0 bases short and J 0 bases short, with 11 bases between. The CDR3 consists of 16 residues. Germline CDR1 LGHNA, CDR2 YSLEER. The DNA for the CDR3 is TGCGCCAGCAGCCAAGAAAGGGGCAGGTTGAACACTGAAGCTTTCTTT. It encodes CASSQERGRLNTEAFF.

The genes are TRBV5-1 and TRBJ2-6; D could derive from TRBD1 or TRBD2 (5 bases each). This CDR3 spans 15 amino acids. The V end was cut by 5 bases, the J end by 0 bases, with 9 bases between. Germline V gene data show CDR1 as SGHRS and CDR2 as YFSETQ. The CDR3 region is CASRGTLSGANVLTF. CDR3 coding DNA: TGCGCCAGCAGGGGGACCCTCTCTGGGGCCAACGTCCTGACTTTC.

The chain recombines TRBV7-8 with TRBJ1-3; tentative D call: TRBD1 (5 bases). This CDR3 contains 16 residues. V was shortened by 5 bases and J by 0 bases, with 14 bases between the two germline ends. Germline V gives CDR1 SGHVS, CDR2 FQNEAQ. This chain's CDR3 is CASSGDRALSGNTIYF. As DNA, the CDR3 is TGTGCCAGCAGCGGGGACCGTGCCCTCTCTGGAAACACCATATATTTT.

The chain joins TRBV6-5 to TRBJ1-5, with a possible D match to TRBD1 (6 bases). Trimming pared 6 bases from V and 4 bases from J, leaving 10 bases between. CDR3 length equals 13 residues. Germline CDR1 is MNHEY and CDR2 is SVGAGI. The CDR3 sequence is CASRLQGNQPQHF. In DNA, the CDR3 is TGTGCCAGCAGGTTACAGGGAAATCAGCCCCAGCATTTT.

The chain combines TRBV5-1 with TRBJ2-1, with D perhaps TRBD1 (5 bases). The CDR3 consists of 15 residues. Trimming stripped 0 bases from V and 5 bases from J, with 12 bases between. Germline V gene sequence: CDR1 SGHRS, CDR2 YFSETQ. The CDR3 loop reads CASSLGQGGNNEQFF. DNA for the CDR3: TGCGCCAGCAGCTTGGGGCAGGGTGGGAACAATGAGCAGTTCTTC.

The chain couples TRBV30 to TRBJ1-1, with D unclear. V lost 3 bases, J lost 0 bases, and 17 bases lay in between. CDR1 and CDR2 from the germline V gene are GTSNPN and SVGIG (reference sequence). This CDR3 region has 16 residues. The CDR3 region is CAWSGRTYAMNTEAFF. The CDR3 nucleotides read TGTGCCTGGAGCGGCAGAACATATGCCATGAACACTGAAGCTTTCTTT. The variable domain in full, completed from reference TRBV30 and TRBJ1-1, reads SQTIHQWPATLVQPVGSPLSLECTVEGTSNPNLYWYRQAAGRGLQLLFYSVGIGQISSEVPQNLSASRPQDRQFILSSKKLLLSDSGFYLCAWSGRTYAMNTEAFFGQGTRLTVV.

The CDR3 loop reads CASTRTSGNPHYNEQFF. The CDR3 DNA is TGTGCCAGCACCCGTACTAGCGGGAACCCTCACTACAATGAGCAGTTCTTC. The chain carries TRBV27 and TRBJ2-1; 10 bases line up with TRBD2. This CDR3 spans 17 amino acids. V lost 7 bases and J lost 3; bases outside the gene matches: 12. Germline CDR1 is MNHEY and CDR2 is SMNVEV (reference sequence).

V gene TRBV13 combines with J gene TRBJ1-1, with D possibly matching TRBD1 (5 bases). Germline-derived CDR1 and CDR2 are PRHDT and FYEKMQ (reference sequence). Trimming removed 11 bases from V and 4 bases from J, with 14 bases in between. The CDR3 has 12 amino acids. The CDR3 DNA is TGTGCCGGGGGGATCGGGGGCACTGAAGCTTTCTTT. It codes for CAGGIGGTEAFF.

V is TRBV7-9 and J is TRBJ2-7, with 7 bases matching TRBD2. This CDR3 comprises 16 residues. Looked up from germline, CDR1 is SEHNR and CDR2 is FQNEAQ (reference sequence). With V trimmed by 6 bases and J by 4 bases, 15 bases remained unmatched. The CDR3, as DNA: TGTGCCAGCAGTTCATTGGTCCGCGGGAGAGGTTACGAGCAGTACTTC. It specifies CASSSLVRGRGYEQYF.

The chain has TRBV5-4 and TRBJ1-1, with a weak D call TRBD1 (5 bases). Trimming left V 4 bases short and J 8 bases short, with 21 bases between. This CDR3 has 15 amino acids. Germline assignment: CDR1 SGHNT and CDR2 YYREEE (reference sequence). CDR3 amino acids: CASSQNGGWDLEAFF. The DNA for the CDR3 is TGTGCCAGCAGCCAAAACGGTGGGTGGGACCTAGAAGCTTTCTTT.

The DNA for the CDR3 is TGTGCCAGCAGCCAAGGGCTAGCGGGGGCCTTTGGCGAGCAGTACTTC. Translation: CASSQGLAGAFGEQYF. This sequence joins TRBV3-1 (or the pseudogene TRBV3-2) and TRBJ2-7; the match to TRBD2 covers 10 bases. Germline assignment: CDR1 LGHDT and CDR2 YNNKEL (reference sequence). CDR3 length: 16 residues. The V segment lost 1 base and the J segment 6 bases; nucleotides outside the gene matches: 9.

CDR3 region: CASSYGGNYGYTF. The CDR3 DNA sequence: TGTGCCAGCAGTTACGGGGGTAACTATGGCTACACCTTC. J is TRBJ1-2 and V is TRBV6-5; D might be TRBD1 (5 bases). The CDR3 consists of 13 residues. The ends were cut back, 2 bases at V and 1 base at J, with 5 bases in the middle. The germline V gene has CDR1 MNHEY and CDR2 SVGAGI.

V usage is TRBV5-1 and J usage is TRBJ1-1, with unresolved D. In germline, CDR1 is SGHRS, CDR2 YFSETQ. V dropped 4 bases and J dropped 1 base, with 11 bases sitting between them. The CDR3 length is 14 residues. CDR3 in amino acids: CASSLWTQNTEAFF. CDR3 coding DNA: TGCGCCAGCAGCCTATGGACCCAGAACACTGAAGCTTTCTTT.

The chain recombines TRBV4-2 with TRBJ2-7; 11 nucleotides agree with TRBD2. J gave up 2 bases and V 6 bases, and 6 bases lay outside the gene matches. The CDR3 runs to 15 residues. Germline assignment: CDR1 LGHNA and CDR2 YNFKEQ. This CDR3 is CASSYNSGGAYEQYF. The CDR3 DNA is TGTGCCAGCAGTTATAATAGCGGGGGGGCCTACGAGCAGTACTTC.

The CDR3 here is CASSASPQGWDGYTF. The CDR3 bases are TGCGCCAGCAGCGCGTCCCCACAGGGATGGGATGGCTACACCTTC. The chain has TRBV5-1 and TRBJ1-2; possible D gene TRBD1, 6 bases. CDR3 length: 15 residues. V was clipped by 4 bases and J by 6 bases, with 19 bases between them. CDR1 SGHRS and CDR2 YFSETQ come from the germline V gene.

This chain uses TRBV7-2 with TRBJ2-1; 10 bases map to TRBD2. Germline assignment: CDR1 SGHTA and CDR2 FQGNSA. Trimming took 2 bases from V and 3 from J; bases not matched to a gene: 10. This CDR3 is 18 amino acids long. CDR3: CASSLRVTASGSYNEQFF. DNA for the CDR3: TGTGCCAGCAGCTTAAGGGTTACCGCTAGCGGGAGCTACAATGAGCAGTTCTTC.